Each of the 17 T cell receptor beta chains below was sequenced from the same sample in a study of regulatory T cells in long-lasting Graves disease. Assembly of TCR beta libraries relied on iRepertoire HTBI primers together with Arm-PCR of CDR3 regions. TCRdb re-called the multiplex PCR reads through MiXCR, storing one row per CDR3 protein. The data hold some 250,000 distinct CDR3 sequences, with about 18% observed a single time. The time point was: newly diagnosed GD, antithyroid drugs for less than 3 months. PBMC-extracted RNA yielded the TCR library. The sample was also reused in another study, on T cells in Graves' hyperthyroidism and ophthalmopathy.

The sequencing here drew on peripheral blood mononuclear cells (PBMCs), taken at new diagnosis, from a patient treated with antithyroid drugs. Source of these receptors: a woman under 40 with Graves disease.

In this sample, this clonotype turned up many times. The V and J genes are TRBV11-2 and TRBJ2-1; 7 positions agree with TRBD2. Looked up from germline, CDR1 is SGHAT and CDR2 is FQNNGV. V shed 4 bases and J 5 bases; nucleotides not matched to a gene: 8. The CDR3 is 15 amino acids. The CDR3 DNA reads as TGTGCCAGCAGCTCGCCCGGGACTACTCACAATGAGCAGTTCTTC. This gives the protein CASSSPGTTHNEQFF.

The V call is TRBV20-1, the J call TRBJ2-7; TRBD2 is a possible D gene (6 bases). The CDR3 length is 13 residues. The germline CDR1 and CDR2 sequences are DFQATT and SNEGSKA (reference sequence). Trimming removed 1 base from V and 4 bases from J, with 11 bases in between. The CDR3 here is CSARGGEHYEQYF. The CDR3 DNA reads as TGCAGTGCTAGAGGGGGGGAACATTACGAGCAGTACTTC.

This clonotype was counted ten times or more. The rearrangement links TRBV9 to TRBJ2-7, with 10 bases identical to TRBD2. V lost 4 bases, J lost 3 bases, and 7 bases stayed unmatched. CDR3 length: 15 residues. Germline CDR1 reads SGDLS; CDR2 reads YYNGEE. The CDR3 loop is CASSSEPSGGYEQYF. DNA for the CDR3: TGTGCCAGCAGCTCAGAACCTAGCGGGGGCTACGAGCAGTACTTC.

This clonotype was recorded many times. The rearrangement joins TRBV12-3 or TRBV12-4 to TRBJ1-4, with a weak D call TRBD1 (6 bases). V lost 1 base, J lost 3 bases, and 6 bases lay in between. This CDR3 region has 14 residues. The DNA of the CDR3 is TGTGCCAGCAGTTTAGGGGGGCCTAATGAAAAACTGTTTTTT. It encodes CASSLGGPNEKLFF.

This clonotype was picked up many times. The gene calls are TRBV5-6 and TRBJ1-5, with D maybe TRBD1 (6 bases). The length of the CDR3 is 14 residues. Germline V lookup: CDR1 SGHDT, CDR2 YYEEEE. The V end lost 4 bases, the J end lost 5 bases, and 13 bases lay between the germline ends. The CDR3 DNA sequence: TGTGCCAGCAGCGGAGCAGGGGTTTATCAGCCCCAGCATTTT. Its translation: CASSGAGVYQPQHF.

With regard to this clonotype: Germline is not matched at one junction end, which may reflect a read error. This chain's CDR3 is CGARVKQGREEPQHF. For the CDR3, the DNA is TGCGGTGCTAGGGTAAAACAGGGGCGTGAAGAGCCCCAGCATTTT. The rearrangement joins TRBV20-1 to TRBJ1-5; 7 nucleotides align to TRBD1. The CDR3 totals 15 residues. Germline V CDR1 and CDR2: DFQATT, SNEGSKA (reference sequence).

In its sample, this clonotype was seen many times. At one boundary the junction diverges from the germline segment, which might be a read error. V and J are TRBV5-5 and TRBJ1-5; D gene ambiguous. The V gene's germline CDR1 is SGHKS and CDR2 YYEKEE (reference sequence). The CDR3 runs 13 residues. Here the CDR3 reads CASSRTTDQPQHF. The CDR3 DNA is TGCGCCAGCAGCCGAACAACGGATCAGCCCCAGCATTTT.

This clonotype was observed many times. The chain recombines TRBV5-4 with TRBJ2-7; 13 bases are shared with TRBD2. The V gene's germline CDR1 is SGHNT and CDR2 YYREEE (reference sequence). J gave up 0 bases and V 0 bases, and 9 bases lay outside the gene matches. This CDR3 comprises 19 residues. The DNA for the CDR3 is TGTGCCAGCAGCTTGGAAGGACTAGCGGGGGACTCCAGCTCCTACGAGCAGTACTTC. It translates to CASSLEGLAGDSSSYEQYF.

This clonotype was seen at least ten times. This chain connects TRBV27 to TRBJ2-3, with unresolved D. This CDR3 has 15 amino acids. V dropped 3 bases and J dropped 0 bases, with 10 bases sitting between them. In germline, CDR1 is MNHEY, CDR2 SMNVEV (reference sequence). In DNA, the CDR3 is TGTGCCAGCAGTTTTTTGGGATCTAGCACAGATACGCAGTATTTT. Its protein product is CASSFLGSSTDTQYF.

This clonotype has ten or more counts. The J gene is TRBJ1-6, the V gene TRBV12-3 or TRBV12-4; 9 bases align to TRBD1. Unmatched junction bases numbered 5, after V lost 4 bases and J lost 7 bases. This CDR3 comprises 15 residues. The CDR3 DNA follows: TGTGCCAGCAGTTCGGGACAGGGAGGAAATTCACCCCTCCACTTT. Protein: CASSSGQGGNSPLHF.

In its sample, this clonotype was seen many times. The V call is TRBV5-4, the J call TRBJ1-1; D not certain. Looked up from germline, CDR1 is SGHNT and CDR2 is YYREEE (reference sequence). Trimming took off 2 bases at V and 5 bases at J, with 7 bases between the two ends. The CDR3 sequence is 12 residues long. The CDR3 DNA reads TGTGCCAGCAGCTTTATGGAAACTGAAGCTTTCTTT. Translating gives CASSFMETEAFF.

Of note for this clonotype: This is likely an artifact of a read error, given a far larger clone one base away. The V and J genes are TRBV6-1 and TRBJ2-7; TRBD2 might be the D (6 bases). V lost 6 bases and J 7 bases, leaving 28 bases between the germline ends. Germline V gives CDR1 MNHNS, CDR2 SASEGT. CDR3 length equals 17 residues. CDR3 nucleotides: TGTGCCAGCAGCAACGCTAGCTGGCGGGGCCCCTACAATGAGCAGTACTTC. Residues: CASSNASWRGPYNEQYF.

This clonotype showed up many times. V and J are TRBV2 and TRBJ1-6; TRBD1 might be the D (6 bases). In germline, CDR1 is SNHLY, CDR2 FYNNEI. The V end was cut by 2 bases, the J end by 0 bases, with 11 bases between. This CDR3 region has 17 residues. The CDR3 DNA reads TGTGCCAGCAGTGAAAGGGGACACAGCTCCTATAATTCACCCCTCCACTTT. Its protein product is CASSERGHSSYNSPLHF.

This clonotype was seen a handful of times. This chain connects TRBV6-4 to TRBJ2-1; 7 nucleotides match TRBD2. The length of the CDR3 is 12 residues. Per the germline V gene, CDR1 is MRHNA and CDR2 is SNTAGT. With 4 bases clipped from V and 9 bases from J, the junction kept 3 bases outside the gene matches. The CDR3 nucleotides read TGTGCCAGCAGTGCGTCTAGCGGTGAGCAGTTCTTC. Residues: CASSASSGEQFF.

With respect to this clonotype: This may arise from a read error, as a much more abundant clone is one base away. V gene TRBV5-6 combines with J gene TRBJ1-5, with D possibly matching TRBD1 (5 bases). The germline gives CDR1 SGHDT, CDR2 YYEEEE. This CDR3 is built from 15 residues. CDR3 nucleotides: TGTGCCGGCAGCTTTCGGGGGACTAGCAATCAGCCCCAGCATTTT. This sequence encodes CAGSFRGTSNQPQHF. Filled out from reference TRBV5-6 and TRBJ1-5, the complete variable domain reads DAGVTQSPTHLIKTRGQQVTLRCSPKSGHDTVSWYQQALGQGPQFIFQYYEEEERQRGNFPDRFSGHQFPNYSSELNVNALLLGDSALYLCAGSFRGTSNQPQHFGDGTRLSIL.

This clonotype turned up a few times. The rearrangement uses TRBV7-8 and TRBJ2-7, with D perhaps matching TRBD2 (6 bases). This CDR3 has 16 residues. The V gene's germline CDR1 is SGHVS and CDR2 FQNEAQ. V was cut by 7 bases and J by 3 bases, with 22 bases left in between. The CDR3 DNA sequence: TGTGCCAGCACTCCTTCGGGGAGGACACCGTTCTACGAGCAGTACTTC. It is translated as CASTPSGRTPFYEQYF.

Ten or more counts support this clonotype. The chain joins TRBV7-9 to TRBJ2-7; 8 nucleotides line up with TRBD1. Unmatched junction bases numbered 7, after V lost 0 bases and J lost 6 bases. Germline-derived CDR1 and CDR2 are SEHNR and FQNEAQ (reference sequence). The CDR3 length is 15 residues. CDR3 loop: CASSLARTGPGEQYF. In DNA, the CDR3 is TGTGCCAGCAGCTTAGCGAGGACAGGGCCTGGCGAGCAGTACTTC.